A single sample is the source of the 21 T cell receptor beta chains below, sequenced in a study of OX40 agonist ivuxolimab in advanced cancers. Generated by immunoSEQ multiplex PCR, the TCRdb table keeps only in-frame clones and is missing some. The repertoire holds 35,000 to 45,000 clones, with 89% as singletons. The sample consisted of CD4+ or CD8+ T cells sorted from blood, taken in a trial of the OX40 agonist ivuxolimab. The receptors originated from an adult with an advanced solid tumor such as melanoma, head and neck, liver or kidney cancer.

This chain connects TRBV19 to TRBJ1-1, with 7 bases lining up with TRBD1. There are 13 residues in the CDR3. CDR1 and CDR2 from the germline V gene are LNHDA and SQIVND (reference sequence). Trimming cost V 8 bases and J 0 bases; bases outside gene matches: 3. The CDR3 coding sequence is TGTGCCAGTGGGGACAGCATGAACACTGAAGCTTTCTTT. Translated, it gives CASGDSMNTEAFF.

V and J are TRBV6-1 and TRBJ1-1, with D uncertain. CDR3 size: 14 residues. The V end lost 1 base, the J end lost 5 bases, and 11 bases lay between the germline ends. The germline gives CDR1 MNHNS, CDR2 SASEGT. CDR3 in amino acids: CASSEGLGGTEAFF. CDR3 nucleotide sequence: TGTGCCAGCAGTGAAGGGTTGGGTGGGACTGAAGCTTTCTTT.

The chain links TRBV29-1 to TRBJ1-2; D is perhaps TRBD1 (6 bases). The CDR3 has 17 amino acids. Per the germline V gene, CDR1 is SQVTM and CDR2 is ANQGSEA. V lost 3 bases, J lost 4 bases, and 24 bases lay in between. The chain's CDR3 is CSVDKVGALGATYGYTF. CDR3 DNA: TGCAGCGTTGATAAAGTGGGTGCTTTGGGGGCCACCTATGGCTACACCTTC.

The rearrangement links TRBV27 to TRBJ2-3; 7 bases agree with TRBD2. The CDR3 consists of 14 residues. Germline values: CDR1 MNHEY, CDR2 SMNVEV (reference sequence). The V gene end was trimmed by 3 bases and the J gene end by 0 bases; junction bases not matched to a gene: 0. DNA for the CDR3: TGTGCCAGCAGTTTTAGCGGGAGCACAGATACGCAGTATTTT. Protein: CASSFSGSTDTQYF.

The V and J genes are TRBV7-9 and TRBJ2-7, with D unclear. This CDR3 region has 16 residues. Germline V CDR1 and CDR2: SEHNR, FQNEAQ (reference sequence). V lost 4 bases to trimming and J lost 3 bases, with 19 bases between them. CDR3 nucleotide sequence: TGTGCCAGCAGCTCTTTACCCAAACTGACTTTCTACGAGCAGTACTTC. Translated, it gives CASSSLPKLTFYEQYF.

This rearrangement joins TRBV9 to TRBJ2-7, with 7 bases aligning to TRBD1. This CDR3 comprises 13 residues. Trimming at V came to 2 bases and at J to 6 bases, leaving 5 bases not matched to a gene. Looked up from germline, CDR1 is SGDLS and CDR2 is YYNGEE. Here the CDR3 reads CASSVGQDSEQYF. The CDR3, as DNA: TGTGCCAGCAGCGTTGGACAGGACTCCGAGCAGTACTTC.

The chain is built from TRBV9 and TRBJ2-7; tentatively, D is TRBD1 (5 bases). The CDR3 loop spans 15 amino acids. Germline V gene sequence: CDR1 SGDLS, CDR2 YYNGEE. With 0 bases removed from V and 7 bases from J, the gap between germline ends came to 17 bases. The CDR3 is CASSVEGSIYEEQYF. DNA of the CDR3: TGTGCCAGCAGCGTAGAGGGGTCTATCTACGAAGAGCAGTACTTC.

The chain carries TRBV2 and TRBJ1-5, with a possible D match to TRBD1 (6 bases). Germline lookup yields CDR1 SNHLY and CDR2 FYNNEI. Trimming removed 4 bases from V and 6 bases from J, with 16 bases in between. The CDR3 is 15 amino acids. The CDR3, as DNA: TGTGCCAGCAGTGGGAACACAGGGTACGGTCAGCCCCAGCATTTT. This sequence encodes CASSGNTGYGQPQHF.

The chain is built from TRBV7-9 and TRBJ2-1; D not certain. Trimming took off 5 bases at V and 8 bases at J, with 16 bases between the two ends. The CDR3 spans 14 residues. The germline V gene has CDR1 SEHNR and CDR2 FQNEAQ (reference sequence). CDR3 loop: CASSLDMGLDEQFF. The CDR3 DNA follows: TGTGCCAGCAGCCTAGATATGGGGTTGGATGAGCAGTTCTTC. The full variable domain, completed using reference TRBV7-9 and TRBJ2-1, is DTGVSQNPRHKITKRGQNVTFRCDPISEHNRLYWYRQTLGQGPEFLTYFQNEAQLEKSRLLSDRFSAERPKGSFSTLEIQRTEQGDSAMYLCASSLDMGLDEQFFGPGTRLTVL.

The CDR3 is CASSLGQDRYEQYF. In nucleotides, the CDR3 is TGTGCCAGCAGTTTGGGACAAGACCGCTACGAGCAGTACTTC. V and J are TRBV27 and TRBJ2-7; D possibly corresponds to TRBD1 (6 bases). Germline assignment: CDR1 MNHEY and CDR2 SMNVEV (reference sequence). CDR3 length equals 14 residues. Trimming removed 3 bases from V and 3 bases from J, with 12 bases in between.

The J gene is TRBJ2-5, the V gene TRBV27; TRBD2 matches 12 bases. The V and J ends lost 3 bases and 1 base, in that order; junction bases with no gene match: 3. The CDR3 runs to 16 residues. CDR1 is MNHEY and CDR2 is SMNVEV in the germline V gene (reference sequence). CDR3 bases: TGTGCCAGCAGTTTCGGACTAGCGGGGTCCCAAGAGACCCAGTACTTC. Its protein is CASSFGLAGSQETQYF.

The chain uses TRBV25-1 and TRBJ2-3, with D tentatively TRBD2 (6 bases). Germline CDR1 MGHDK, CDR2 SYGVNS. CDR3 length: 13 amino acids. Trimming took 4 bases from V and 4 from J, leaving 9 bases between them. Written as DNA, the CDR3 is TGTGCCAGCAGTGTTGGAGGGGCAGATACGCAGTATTTT. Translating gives CASSVGGADTQYF.

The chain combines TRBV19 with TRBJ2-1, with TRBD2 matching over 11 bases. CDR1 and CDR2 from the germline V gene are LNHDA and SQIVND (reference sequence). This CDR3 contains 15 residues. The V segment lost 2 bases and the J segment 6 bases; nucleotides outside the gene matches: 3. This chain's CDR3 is CASSIIAGGFNEQFF. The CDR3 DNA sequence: TGTGCCAGTAGTATAATAGCGGGAGGGTTCAATGAGCAGTTCTTC.

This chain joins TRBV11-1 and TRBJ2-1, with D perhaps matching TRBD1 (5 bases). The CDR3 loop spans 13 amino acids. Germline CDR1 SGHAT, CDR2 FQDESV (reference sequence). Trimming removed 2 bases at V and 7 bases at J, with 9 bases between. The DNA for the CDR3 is TGTGCCAGCAGCTTAAGGGGTCGAAATGAGCAGTTCTTC. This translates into CASSLRGRNEQFF.

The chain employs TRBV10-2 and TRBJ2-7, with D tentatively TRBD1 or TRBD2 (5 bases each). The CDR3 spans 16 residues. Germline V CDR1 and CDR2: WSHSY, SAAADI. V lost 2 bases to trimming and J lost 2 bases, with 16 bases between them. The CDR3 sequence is CASSEVGASQTYEQYF. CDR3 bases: TGCGCCAGCAGTGAGGTTGGGGCTAGCCAAACCTACGAGCAGTACTTC.

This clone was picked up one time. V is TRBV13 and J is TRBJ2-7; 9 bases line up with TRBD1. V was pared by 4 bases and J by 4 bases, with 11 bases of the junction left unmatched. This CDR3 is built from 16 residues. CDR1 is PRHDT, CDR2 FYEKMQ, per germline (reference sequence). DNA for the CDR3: TGTGCCAGCAGCTCGGTCCGGACAGGGGCAGGGTACGAGCAGTACTTC. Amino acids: CASSSVRTGAGYEQYF.

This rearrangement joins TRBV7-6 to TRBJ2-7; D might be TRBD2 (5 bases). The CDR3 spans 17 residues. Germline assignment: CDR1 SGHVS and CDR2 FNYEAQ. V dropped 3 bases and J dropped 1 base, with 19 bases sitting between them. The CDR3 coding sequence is TGTGCCAGCAGCTTCAAAGTAGGTGCCCGAGGGTCCTACGAGCAGTACTTC. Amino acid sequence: CASSFKVGARGSYEQYF.

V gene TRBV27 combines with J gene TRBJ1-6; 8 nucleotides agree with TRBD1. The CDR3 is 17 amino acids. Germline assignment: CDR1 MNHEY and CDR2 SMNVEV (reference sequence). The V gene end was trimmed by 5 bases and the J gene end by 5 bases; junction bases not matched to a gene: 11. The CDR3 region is CASSIQQGESHNSPLHF. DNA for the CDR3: TGTGCCAGCAGTATTCAACAGGGGGAATCTCATAATTCACCCCTCCACTTT.

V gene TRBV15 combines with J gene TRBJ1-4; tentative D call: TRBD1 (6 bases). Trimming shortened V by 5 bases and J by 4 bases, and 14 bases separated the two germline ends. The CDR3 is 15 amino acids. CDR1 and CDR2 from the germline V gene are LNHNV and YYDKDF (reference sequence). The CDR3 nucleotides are TGTGCCACCAGCTCCAGGACAGCCCTTAATGAAAAACTGTTTTTT. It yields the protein CATSSRTALNEKLFF. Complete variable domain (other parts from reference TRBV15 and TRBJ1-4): DAMVIQNPRYQVTQFGKPVTLSCSQTLNHNVMYWYQQKSSQAPKLLFHYYDKDFNNEADTPDNFQSRRPNTSFCFLDIRSPGLGDTAMYLCATSSRTALNEKLFFGSGTQLSVL.

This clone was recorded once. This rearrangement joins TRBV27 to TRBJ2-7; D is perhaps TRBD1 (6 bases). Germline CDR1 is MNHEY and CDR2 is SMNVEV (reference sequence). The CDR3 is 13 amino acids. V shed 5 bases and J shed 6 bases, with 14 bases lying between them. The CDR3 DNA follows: TGTGCCAGCAGTCTCTCAAACAGGGCCGAGCAGTACTTC. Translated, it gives CASSLSNRAEQYF.

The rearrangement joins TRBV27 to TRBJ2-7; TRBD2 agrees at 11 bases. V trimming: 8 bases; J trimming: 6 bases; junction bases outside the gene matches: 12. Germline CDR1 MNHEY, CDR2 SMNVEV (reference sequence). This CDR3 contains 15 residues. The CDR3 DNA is TGTGCCAGCTCCTCCGCGCCTAGCGGGAGGACCGAGCAGTACTTC. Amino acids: CASSSAPSGRTEQYF.